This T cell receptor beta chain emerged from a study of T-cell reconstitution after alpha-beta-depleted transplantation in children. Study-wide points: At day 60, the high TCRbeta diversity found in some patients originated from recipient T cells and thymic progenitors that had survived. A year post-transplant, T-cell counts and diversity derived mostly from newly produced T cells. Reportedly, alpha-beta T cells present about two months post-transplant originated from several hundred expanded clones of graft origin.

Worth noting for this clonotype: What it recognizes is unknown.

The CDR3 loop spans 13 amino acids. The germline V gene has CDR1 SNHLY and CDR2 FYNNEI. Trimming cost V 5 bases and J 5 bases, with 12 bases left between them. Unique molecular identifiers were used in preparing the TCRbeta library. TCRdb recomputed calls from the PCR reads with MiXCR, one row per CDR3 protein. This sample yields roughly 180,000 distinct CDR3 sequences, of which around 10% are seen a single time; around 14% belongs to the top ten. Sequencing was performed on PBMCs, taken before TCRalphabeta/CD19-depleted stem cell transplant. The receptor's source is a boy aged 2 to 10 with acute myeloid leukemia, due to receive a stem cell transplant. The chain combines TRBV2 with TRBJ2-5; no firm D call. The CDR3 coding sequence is TGTGCCAGCAGTCCCTTGGTATACGAGACCCAGTACTTC. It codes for CASSPLVYETQYF.